The 3 T cell receptor beta chains presented below share a single source sample, sequenced in a study of sequential checkpoint blockade in melanoma. Some clones are missing from TCRdb's copy, which holds only in-frame ones; the method was immunoSEQ multiplex PCR. Among 35,000 to 45,000 clones listed, 84% were seen once. Noted treatment: randomized to nivolumab then ipilimumab (arm A) or the reverse (arm B). The source was CD8+ T cells sorted from blood (inferred from file names), collected from a patient given nivolumab and ipilimumab in sequence. The receptors derive from a human donor with melanoma.

This chain links TRBV30 with TRBJ2-1; tentatively, D is TRBD1 (5 bases). The CDR3 sequence is 16 residues long. In germline, CDR1 is GTSNPN, CDR2 SVGIG (reference sequence). Trimming cost V 2 bases and J 4 bases, with 18 bases left between them. The CDR3 protein is CAWSPLVDTPYNEQFF. CDR3 in DNA: TGTGCCTGGAGTCCCCTCGTGGACACCCCTTACAATGAGCAGTTCTTC.

The rearrangement joins TRBV27 to TRBJ2-7; TRBD2 is a possible D gene (5 bases). Looked up from germline, CDR1 is MNHEY and CDR2 is SMNVEV (reference sequence). V lost 7 bases, J lost 4 bases, and 20 bases lay in between. The CDR3 loop spans 15 amino acids. Written as DNA, the CDR3 is TGTGCCAGCAAAGTTGAGGGCGGAATTACATACGAGCAGTACTTC. This encodes CASKVEGGITYEQYF.

The chain links TRBV6-1 to TRBJ1-5; TRBD1 matches at 7 bases. CDR3 length: 16 amino acids. With V trimmed by 1 base and J by 1 base, 4 bases remained unmatched. CDR1 and CDR2 (germline): MNHNS, SASEGT. In nucleotides, the CDR3 is TGTGCCAGCAGTGAAGTAGGGACAGTAAGCAATCAGCCCCAGCATTTT. Its protein product is CASSEVGTVSNQPQHF.